What follows are 23 T cell receptor beta chains derived from one specimen sequenced in a study of cytomegalovirus exposure and HLA in healthy donors. With 60 Vbeta and 13 Jbeta primers, the PCR was carried out. Data came from immunoSEQ multiplex PCR; TCRdb stores just in-frame clones and leaves some out. The sample consists of about 95,000 clones, just under 70% of them appearing once. Sequenced sample: PBMCs. The receptors were gathered from a woman in her forties or fifties in good health and CMV-seropositive.

V usage is TRBV7-2 and J usage is TRBJ2-7; 9 nucleotides align to TRBD1. This CDR3 has 13 amino acids. The junction had 5 bases not matched to a gene; V was cut back by 5 bases and J by 6 bases. CDR1 and CDR2 from the germline V gene are SGHTA and FQGNSA. DNA of the CDR3: TGTGCCAGCAGCGACAACAGGGGGCTCGAGCAGTACTTC. It yields the protein CASSDNRGLEQYF.

The gene calls are TRBV30 and TRBJ2-7, with a weak D call TRBD2 (5 bases). This CDR3 region has 11 residues. From germline, CDR1 is GTSNPN and CDR2 SVGIG (reference sequence). V gave up 3 bases and J gave up 8 bases, with 11 bases separating them. The CDR3 reads CAWRAGVKQYF. The CDR3 DNA sequence: TGTGCCTGGAGGGCCGGGGTAAAGCAGTACTTC.

J is TRBJ2-1 and V is TRBV11-2, with TRBD2 matching over 9 bases. CDR1 is SGHAT and CDR2 is FQNNGV in the germline V gene. The CDR3 extends over 17 amino acids. Trimming at V came to 5 bases and at J to 6 bases, leaving 14 bases not matched to a gene. CDR3 protein: CASSQRSGTSIINEQFF. The CDR3 DNA reads as TGTGCCAGCAGCCAACGATCCGGGACTAGCATCATCAATGAGCAGTTCTTC.

The chain recombines TRBV5-4 with TRBJ1-4; possible D gene TRBD1, 5 bases. The CDR3 has 13 residues. Germline loops: CDR1 SGHNT, CDR2 YYREEE (reference sequence). V was cut by 0 bases and J by 8 bases, with 8 bases left in between. The CDR3 is CASSLAGLEKLFF. CDR3 DNA sequence: TGTGCCAGCAGCTTGGCAGGGCTGGAAAAACTGTTTTTT.

Of note for this clone: Different DNA sequences within this sample yield the same CDR3. The chain carries TRBV19 and TRBJ2-1, with D maybe TRBD2 (5 bases). The V gene lost 3 bases and the J gene lost 5 bases, with 11 bases spanning the gap. The CDR3 length is 14 residues. Germline values: CDR1 LNHDA, CDR2 SQIVND (reference sequence). The CDR3 nucleotides are TGTGCCAGTAGTATTGGCAGCGGCCACAATGAGCAGTTCTTC. It codes for CASSIGSGHNEQFF.

V and J are TRBV5-1 and TRBJ1-4; 12 bases map to TRBD1. V lost 4 bases, J lost 1 base, and 5 bases stayed unmatched. Germline loops: CDR1 SGHRS, CDR2 YFSETQ. This CDR3 has 17 residues. CDR3 residues: CASSTGQGAGTNEKLFF. For the CDR3, the DNA is TGCGCCAGCAGCACGGGACAGGGGGCTGGAACTAATGAAAAACTGTTTTTT.

The chain combines TRBV7-9 with TRBJ2-7; 11 nucleotides agree with TRBD2. Germline CDR1 is SEHNR and CDR2 is FQNEAQ (reference sequence). The length of the CDR3 is 19 residues. The junction had 11 bases not matched to a gene; V was cut back by 1 base and J by 0 bases. In DNA form, the CDR3 reads TGTGCCAGCAGCTTAGATTCTGGACTAGCGGGCTTAAACTCCTACGAGCAGTACTTC. As protein: CASSLDSGLAGLNSYEQYF.

The chain carries TRBV10-3 and TRBJ1-6, with D possibly TRBD1 on 5 matching bases. The ends were cut back, 11 bases at V and 5 bases at J, with 25 bases in the middle. CDR1 and CDR2 (germline): ENHRY, SYGVKD. The CDR3 spans 17 residues. CDR3 sequence (DNA): TGTGCCGCTAGGGCAGGGTACCTACCTTTGGATAATTCACCCCTCCACTTT. It encodes CAARAGYLPLDNSPLHF.

The genes are TRBV7-9 and TRBJ2-7; D uncertain. V lost 0 bases and J lost 4, with 7 bases in between. Germline lookup yields CDR1 SEHNR and CDR2 FQNEAQ (reference sequence). CDR3 length: 13 residues. The CDR3 sequence is CASSLAGPYEQYF. The CDR3 DNA follows: TGTGCCAGCAGCTTAGCTGGGCCTTACGAGCAGTACTTC.

The CDR3 is CASSLGLAEAFF. The CDR3 DNA is TGTGCCAGCAGCTTAGGGTTAGCTGAAGCTTTCTTT. This chain uses TRBV13 with TRBJ1-1, with D unresolved. The CDR3 spans 12 residues. CDR1 PRHDT and CDR2 FYEKMQ come from the germline V gene (reference sequence). V was clipped by 0 bases and J by 6 bases, with 5 bases between them. Full variable domain (missing parts from reference TRBV13 and TRBJ1-1): AAGVIQSPRHLIKEKRETATLKCYPIPRHDTVYWYQQGPGQDPQFLISFYEKMQSDKGSIPDRFSAQQFSDYHSELNMSSLELGDSALYFCASSLGLAEAFFGQGTRLTVV.

The chain couples TRBV5-5 to TRBJ1-4; 8 bases are a match to TRBD1. The CDR3 totals 16 residues. The ends lost 3 bases at V and 0 bases at J; junction bases unmatched: 4. The germline CDR1 and CDR2 sequences are SGHKS and YYEKEE (reference sequence). The DNA of the CDR3 is TGTGCCAGCAGCTCGTTACAGGGGGCAACTAATGAAAAACTGTTTTTT. Translation gives CASSSLQGATNEKLFF. Complete variable domain (other parts from reference TRBV5-5 and TRBJ1-4): DAGVTQSPTHLIKTRGQQVTLRCSPISGHKSVSWYQQVLGQGPQFIFQYYEKEERGRGNFPDRFSARQFPNYSSELNVNALLLGDSALYLCASSSLQGATNEKLFFGSGTQLSVL.

This clone showed up just a few times. The rearrangement uses TRBV28 and TRBJ1-2; D may be TRBD1 (5 bases). The CDR3 spans 13 residues. With 4 bases removed from V and 8 bases from J, the gap between germline ends came to 14 bases. Germline lookup yields CDR1 MDHEN and CDR2 SYDVKM. CDR3 sequence (DNA): TGTGCCAGCAGTTCGCAGACAGTCTTAGGCTACACCTTC. Its translation: CASSSQTVLGYTF.

About this clone itself: One junction end disagrees with the germline gene, perhaps due to a read error. The chain uses TRBV7-9 and TRBJ2-3; the D is unclear. The germline CDR1 and CDR2 sequences are SEHNR and FQNEAQ (reference sequence). This CDR3 has 14 residues. The CDR3: CSSSLAADTDTQYF. The CDR3 coding sequence is TGTTCCAGCAGCTTAGCTGCGGACACAGATACGCAGTATTTT.

The chain employs TRBV14 and TRBJ1-1; 8 bases are shared with TRBD1. After removal of 4 bases from V and 4 bases from J, the junction contained 14 bases not matched to a gene. The CDR3 sequence is 17 residues long. The germline V gene encodes CDR1 SGHDN and CDR2 FVKESK. The CDR3, as DNA: TGTGCCAGCAGCCGAGGGGACAGGCCACCGGGTAGCACTGAAGCTTTCTTT. Residues: CASSRGDRPPGSTEAFF.

J is TRBJ1-1 and V is TRBV5-1, with 12 bases matching TRBD1. The J segment lost 5 bases and the V segment lost 6 bases, leaving 5 bases of the junction unmatched. The length of the CDR3 is 14 residues. Germline CDR1 SGHRS, CDR2 YFSETQ. The CDR3 sequence is CASTWDRGQTEAFF. CDR3 sequence (DNA): TGCGCCAGCACTTGGGACAGGGGGCAGACTGAAGCTTTCTTT.

The chain has TRBV29-1 and TRBJ2-1; weak D call: TRBD2 (5 bases). The CDR3 covers 13 residues. V was clipped by 4 bases and J by 10 bases, with 17 bases between them. CDR1 and CDR2 from the germline V gene are SQVTM and ANQGSEA. The CDR3 reads CSVVGPRGKEQFF. The CDR3 DNA is TGCAGCGTTGTCGGCCCCCGGGGTAAGGAGCAGTTCTTC.

V and J are TRBV30 and TRBJ2-3; 7 nucleotides match TRBD1. Germline loops: CDR1 GTSNPN, CDR2 SVGIG (reference sequence). J was trimmed by 4 bases and V by 2 bases; bases with no gene match: 9. The CDR3 runs to 15 residues. CDR3 nucleotides: TGTGCCTGGAGTCCCGGGACAGTGGGGGCAGATACGCAGTATTTT. Translation gives CAWSPGTVGADTQYF. Full variable domain (remainder filled in from reference TRBV30 and TRBJ2-3): SQTIHQWPATLVQPVGSPLSLECTVEGTSNPNLYWYRQAAGRGLQLLFYSVGIGQISSEVPQNLSASRPQDRQFILSSKKLLLSDSGFYLCAWSPGTVGADTQYFGPGTRLTVL.

V and J are TRBV5-6 and TRBJ2-7; 8 bases line up with TRBD1. V shed 4 bases, J shed 4 bases, and the junction held 13 bases outside the gene matches. The length of the CDR3 is 16 residues. Germline V lookup: CDR1 SGHDT, CDR2 YYEEEE. The CDR3 bases are TGTGCCAGCAGCCCCGACCGGACAGGGCAAATATACGAGCAGTACTTC. It is translated as CASSPDRTGQIYEQYF. The whole variable domain, filled in from reference TRBV5-6 and TRBJ2-7, reads DAGVTQSPTHLIKTRGQQVTLRCSPKSGHDTVSWYQQALGQGPQFIFQYYEEEERQRGNFPDRFSGHQFPNYSSELNVNALLLGDSALYLCASSPDRTGQIYEQYFGPGTRLTVT.

The chain carries TRBV7-6 and TRBJ2-5; unclear D gene. Gene TRBJ2-7 matches the end of the DNA better, so the J call may be wrong. The CDR3 contains 13 residues. CDR1 is SGHVS, CDR2 FNYEAQ, per germline. CDR3 residues: CASSLGPDYEQYF. DNA of the CDR3: TGTGCCAGCAGCTTAGGTCCAGACTACGAGCAGTACTTC.

V usage is TRBV2 and J usage is TRBJ1-4, with D maybe TRBD1 (5 bases). This CDR3 contains 15 residues. Between the trimmed V and J ends, which lost 11 bases and 0 bases, there was a span of 16 bases. Germline CDR1 is SNHLY and CDR2 is FYNNEI. The CDR3 bases are TGTGCCGGAACCCTTCTGGGGCCAACTAATGAAAAACTGTTTTTT. This codes for CAGTLLGPTNEKLFF.

This clone came up a few times. The genes are TRBV4-1 and TRBJ2-7, with 9 bases aligning to TRBD2. The V and J ends lost 4 bases and 2 bases, in that order; junction bases with no gene match: 9. The CDR3 loop spans 16 amino acids. Per the germline V gene, CDR1 is MGHRA and CDR2 is YSYEKL. The CDR3 region is CASSLVLLAGTYEQYF. CDR3 DNA sequence: TGCGCCAGCAGCCTTGTCTTGCTAGCGGGAACCTACGAGCAGTACTTC.

The chain has TRBV19 and TRBJ1-2, with TRBD1 as a possible D gene (5 bases). This CDR3 is 13 amino acids long. Trimming left V 3 bases short and J 6 bases short, with 11 bases between. CDR1 and CDR2 (germline): LNHDA, SQIVND (reference sequence). CDR3 loop: CASSMGQVDGYTF. The CDR3 DNA sequence: TGTGCCAGTAGTATGGGGCAGGTCGATGGCTACACCTTC.

The chain uses TRBV6-4 and TRBJ2-1, with 10 bases lining up with TRBD2. There are 16 residues in the CDR3. Losses at the gene ends were 4 bases for V and 6 bases for J; bases not matched to a gene: 9. The germline V gene encodes CDR1 MRHNA and CDR2 SNTAGT. The CDR3 DNA reads as TGTGCCAGCAGTGTAATTGGGCTAGCGGGAGTCAATGAGCAGTTCTTC. Its translation: CASSVIGLAGVNEQFF.